This T cell receptor beta chain came from a study of cytomegalovirus exposure and HLA in healthy donors. About the study: Ancestry clustering placed about 86% of several hundred genotyped donors in the Caucasian-associated cluster.

V was shortened by 10 bases and J by 0 bases, with 13 bases between the two germline ends. This CDR3 contains 13 residues. Germline loops: CDR1 MNHNS, CDR2 SASEGT. The PCR made use of 60 Vbeta and 13 Jbeta primers. Sequencing used immunoSEQ multiplex PCR; TCRdb keeps in-frame clones, though not all of them. The table includes some 180,000 clones, 75% to 90% detected once. This clone is a singleton in its sample. As yet, its antigen is unknown. Study findings and constraints: Fewer than 20,000 TCR beta sequences were associated with HLA alleles at 0.05 false discovery rate in a later analysis. The authors enumerated around 150 TCR beta chains as linked to cytomegalovirus.

Sequenced material: PBMCs. The chain carries TRBV6-1 and TRBJ2-7; maybe TRBD2 (5 bases). The origin of this receptor is a male donor in good health and CMV-seronegative. The CDR3 bases are TGTGCCACCCAGGAAGGGAGCTCCTACGAGCAGTACTTC. Translating it yields CATQEGSSYEQYF.